This T cell receptor beta chain was recovered during a study of PD-L1 blockade in urothelial cancer. Study in general: About 90% of the roughly 30 patients were men who had bladder-origin urothelial cancer. General study points: Survival was better when pretreatment blood TCR clonality fell below the median.

This CDR3 contains 15 residues. Germline V gives CDR1 MDHEN, CDR2 SYDVKM. V lost 5 bases, J lost 5 bases, and 18 bases lay in between. Produced via immunoSEQ multiplex PCR; TCRdb's table is partial and in-frame only. This table holds 86,000 or so clones, roughly 84% found once. Described time point: pretreatment peripheral blood. A note on this clone: Antigen specificity is unknown.

This receptor was obtained from a man in his sixties with urothelial cancer. The sample was PBMCs, taken around atezolizumab (anti-PD-L1) treatment. This rearrangement joins TRBV28 to TRBJ2-5, with D perhaps TRBD2 (6 bases). In nucleotides, the CDR3 is TGTGCCAGCAGTATTTGGACTATCAAGCGGGAGACCCAGTACTTC. This translates into CASSIWTIKRETQYF. Based on the CDR3 plus reference TRBV28 and TRBJ2-5, the full variable domain is DVKVTQSSRYLVKRTGEKVFLECVQDMDHENMFWYRQDPGLGLRLIYFSYDVKMKEKGDIPEGYSVSREKKERFSLILESASTNQTSMYLCASSIWTIKRETQYFGPGTRLLVL.